Listed here are 12 T cell receptor beta chains from one sample, sequenced in a study of technical replicates of blood from a handful of donors. Assay: immunoSEQ multiplex PCR; the TCRdb copy retains only in-frame clones and omits some. The profile shows fewer than 80,000 clones, under 90% of them singletons. The specimen was PBMCs. The source of these receptors is a human donor in good health. Some clones in this sample may be carry-over from other donors' samples.

The CDR3 nucleotides read TGTGCCAGCTCACCGGGAAGCGGGGAGGGGACCCAGTACTTC. This encodes CASSPGSGEGTQYF. V is TRBV18 and J is TRBJ2-5; TRBD2 aligns across 7 bases. J lost 7 bases, V lost 3 bases, and 8 bases had no gene match. This CDR3 comprises 14 residues. CDR1 and CDR2 from the germline V gene are KGHSH and LQKENI.

This rearrangement joins TRBV5-4 to TRBJ2-5, with TRBD2 matching over 9 bases. Looked up from germline, CDR1 is SGHNT and CDR2 is YYREEE (reference sequence). The V gene end was trimmed by 4 bases and the J gene end by 4 bases; junction bases not matched to a gene: 2. The CDR3 is 13 amino acids. CDR3 DNA sequence: TGTGCCAGCAGCAAACTAGCGGGAGAGACCCAGTACTTC. It translates to CASSKLAGETQYF.

V and J are TRBV4-3 and TRBJ2-2; the match to TRBD2 covers 12 bases. There are 18 residues in the CDR3. Germline V lookup: CDR1 LGHNA, CDR2 YSLEER. The ends lost 1 base at V and 7 bases at J; junction bases unmatched: 10. CDR3 DNA: TGCGCCAGCAGCCAAGTCCCTAGCGGGGGGGCATTTCACGGGGAGCTGTTTTTT. Translating gives CASSQVPSGGAFHGELFF.

The rearrangement uses TRBV25-1 and TRBJ1-2, with TRBD1 matching over 7 bases. The junction had 9 bases not matched to a gene; V was cut back by 6 bases and J by 8 bases. CDR1 MGHDK and CDR2 SYGVNS come from the germline V gene. The CDR3 runs 13 residues. The CDR3 nucleotides read TGTGCCAGCAGCGAGGGGGACAGCTTGGGCTACACCTTC. Amino acid sequence: CASSEGDSLGYTF.

This chain joins TRBV19 and TRBJ1-5; 10 bases match TRBD1. CDR1 and CDR2 from the germline V gene are LNHDA and SQIVND (reference sequence). This CDR3 has 15 amino acids. Trimming removed 3 bases from V and 3 bases from J; junction bases left unmatched: 2. CDR3 loop: CASSIGTGANQPQHF. The CDR3 nucleotides are TGTGCCAGTAGTATTGGGACAGGGGCCAATCAGCCCCAGCATTTT.

The rearrangement joins TRBV5-6 to TRBJ1-2; perhaps TRBD1 as D (5 bases). The germline V gene encodes CDR1 SGHDT and CDR2 YYEEEE. The CDR3 is 13 amino acids. The V and J ends lost 4 bases and 8 bases respectively, with 15 bases between them. CDR3 residues: CASSHLGGTGYTF. In nucleotides, the CDR3 is TGTGCCAGCAGCCACCTCGGGGGTACCGGCTACACCTTC.

The rearrangement links TRBV5-6 to TRBJ1-2; D may be TRBD1 (6 bases). V was trimmed by 0 bases and J by 7 bases, leaving 16 bases between them. This CDR3 is 15 amino acids long. Germline V gives CDR1 SGHDT, CDR2 YYEEEE. CDR3 region: CASSLVGQGLFGYTF. The CDR3 DNA is TGTGCCAGCAGCTTGGTAGGCCAGGGGCTTTTTGGCTACACCTTC.

In regard to this clone: At the DNA level, this CDR3 is encoded by other sequences in the same sample as well. The V and J genes are TRBV7-2 and TRBJ1-2; 8 positions match TRBD1. The V gene's germline CDR1 is SGHTA and CDR2 FQGNSA. Trimming cost V 5 bases and J 3 bases; bases outside gene matches: 2. The CDR3 spans 13 residues. CDR3 loop: CASSLTGDYGYTF. The CDR3 DNA follows: TGTGCCAGCAGCCTGACAGGGGACTATGGCTACACCTTC.

The rearrangement joins TRBV5-4 to TRBJ1-6; 10 bases are a match to TRBD1. Unmatched junction bases numbered 6, after V lost 5 bases and J lost 7 bases. CDR1 and CDR2 (germline): SGHNT, YYREEE (reference sequence). The CDR3 is made up of 15 amino acids. The DNA of the CDR3 is TGTGCCAGCAGTTACCGGGACAGGGGAAATTCACCCCTCCACTTT. It translates to CASSYRDRGNSPLHF. Based on the CDR3 plus reference TRBV5-4 and TRBJ1-6, the full variable domain is ETGVTQSPTHLIKTRGQQVTLRCSSQSGHNTVSWYQQALGQGPQFIFQYYREEENGRGNFPPRFSGLQFPNYSSELNVNALELDDSALYLCASSYRDRGNSPLHFGNGTRLTVT.

The chain carries TRBV30 and TRBJ2-7; 11 bases fit TRBD2. In germline, CDR1 is GTSNPN, CDR2 SVGIG (reference sequence). Losses at the gene ends were 2 bases for V and 0 bases for J; bases not matched to a gene: 6. The CDR3 is made up of 16 amino acids. This chain's CDR3 is CAWSLGTSGSSYEQYF. DNA of the CDR3: TGTGCCTGGAGTCTGGGGACTAGCGGAAGCTCCTACGAGCAGTACTTC.

This rearrangement joins TRBV7-2 to TRBJ1-1, with D possibly matching TRBD1 (6 bases). The V gene's germline CDR1 is SGHTA and CDR2 FQGNSA. This CDR3 region has 15 residues. V lost 5 bases and J lost 6, with 19 bases in between. As DNA, the CDR3 is TGTGCCAGCAGCCCCACAGGGAGTAGAGGCGCTGAAGCTTTCTTT. This codes for CASSPTGSRGAEAFF.

V and J are TRBV25-1 and TRBJ2-3; 8 positions match TRBD2. The V gene's germline CDR1 is MGHDK and CDR2 SYGVNS. This CDR3 spans 14 amino acids. Germline trimming cut 5 bases from V and 4 bases from J; bases unmatched to any gene: 5. The CDR3 loop is CASSQAGAADTQYF. For the CDR3, the DNA is TGTGCCAGCAGTCAAGCGGGAGCAGCAGATACGCAGTATTTT.